The clone carrying this TCR beta chain was observed at least ten times. Antigen specificity is unknown. MiXCR was run by TCRdb on the reads, yielding one entry per CDR3 protein. The sample shows fewer than 85,000 distinct CDR3 sequences, 3.5% to 4% of them seen only once. The sample is drawn from a study of T cell repertoires in cytomegalovirus infection. Study-wide background: Carrying CMV and the relevant HLA type showed in public TCR beta signatures. Study-wide results and limits: Adding up the frequency of public TCR beta families identified people who carried CMV plus the relevant HLA. Clonotypes of TCR beta that were HLA-C-restricted and CMV-specific dominated the ex vivo response.

This CDR3 spans 13 amino acids. V lost 4 bases to trimming and J lost 9 bases, with 10 bases between them. The germline V gene has CDR1 SEHNR and CDR2 FQNEAQ (reference sequence). The rearrangement joins TRBV7-9 to TRBJ1-6; possibly TRBD1 for D (5 bases). Material for sequencing was PBMCs. The receptor was isolated from a human donor in good health (CMV status not recorded). Some clones in this sample may be carry-over from other donors' samples. The CDR3 nucleotides read TGTGCCAGCAGCTCTAGAGGGGTTTCACCCCTCCACTTT. It encodes CASSSRGVSPLHF.